A selection of T cell receptor beta chains follows, all from one sample in a study of early T cells in non-severe SARS-CoV-2 infection. TCRdb recomputed calls from the 5' RACE reads with MiXCR, one row per CDR3 protein. Here the sample spans 60,000 to 85,000 distinct CDR3 sequences, roughly 16% being singletons. Input material: whole blood. These receptors came from an adult who was a healthcare worker with PCR-confirmed SARS-CoV-2 infection or an uninfected control (not recorded which). CDR3s include the opening cysteine and the closing phenylalanine or tryptophan. Fields, in order: V gene, D gene, clone size, J gene, CDR3 length, CDR3 DNA, CDR3 protein. The D gene is left open where the match is weak. A clone size is listed for some rows: how often the clone was seen (once, few, many), or a class if it is expanded.

>TRBV7-2|TRBD1|-|TRBJ2-7|14
TGTGCCAGCAGCTTTCCCGGGACAGGGCGCGAGCAGTACTTC
CASSFPGTGREQYF
>TRBV6-2/TRBV6-3|-|few|TRBJ1-1|13
TGTGCCAGCAGTTACGGTAGAAACACTGAAGCTTTCTTT
CASSYGRNTEAFF
>TRBV20-1|-|-|TRBJ2-4|13
TGCAGTGCTAGAGTGCTAGCCAAAAACATTCAGTACTTC
CSARVLAKNIQYF
>TRBV20-1|TRBD1|few|TRBJ2-7|14
TGCAGTGCTAGACCACAGACAGGGTCCTACGAGCAGTACTTC
CSARPQTGSYEQYF
>TRBV3-1|-|-|TRBJ2-7|14
TGTGCCAGCAGCCAAGAACTACGGCACTACGAGCAGTACTTC
CASSQELRHYEQYF
>TRBV11-2|-|few|TRBJ1-5|13
TGTGCCAGCAGCCCCGTGGGAAATCAGCCCCAGCATTTT
CASSPVGNQPQHF
>TRBV5-1|-|-|TRBJ2-1|13
TGCGCCAGCAGCTTGGTGGACAACAATGAGCAGTTCTTC
CASSLVDNNEQFF
>TRBV12-3/TRBV12-4|TRBD1|-|TRBJ1-1|14
TGTGCCAGCAGCCCAATAGGGGGCCACACTGAAGCTTTCTTT
CASSPIGGHTEAFF
>TRBV5-4|TRBD1|few|TRBJ2-5|15
TGTGCCAGCAGCAGACGACAGGGGACACAAGAGACCCAGTACTTC
CASSRRQGTQETQYF
>TRBV5-6|TRBD1|-|TRBJ1-2|13
TGTGCCAGCAGGGACAGGGACAACTATGGCTACACCTTC
CASRDRDNYGYTF
>TRBV12-3/TRBV12-4|TRBD2|-|TRBJ2-1|17
TGTGCCAGCAGTGCTGGAATGGCGGGGGGTTCCTACAATGAGCAGTTCTTC
CASSAGMAGGSYNEQFF
>TRBV7-2|-|-|TRBJ2-5|14
TGTGCCAGCAGCCTTTCGTCGGGGGTGGAGACCCAGTACTTC
CASSLSSGVETQYF
>TRBV29-1|-|few|TRBJ2-1|13
TGCAGCGTCGGGATAAAACTAAGCGGTGAGCAGTTCTTC
CSVGIKLSGEQFF
>TRBV13|-|many|TRBJ1-2|15
TGTGCCAGCAGCCTTCAAGGGAGGCCTAACTATGGCTACACCTTC
CASSLQGRPNYGYTF
>TRBV7-3|TRBD2|-|TRBJ2-1|18
TGTGCCAGCAGCCCGTCGGGGCTAGCGGGGGGTACCTACAATGAGCAGTTCTTC
CASSPSGLAGGTYNEQFF
>TRBV9|-|many|TRBJ1-2|13
TGTGCCAGCAGCCTGCAAGGTGGCTATGGCTACACCTTC
CASSLQGGYGYTF
>TRBV2|-|-|TRBJ1-6|15
TGTGCCAGCAGGGGGTGGCAGAAGTTTAATTCACCCCTCCACTTT
CASRGWQKFNSPLHF
>TRBV11-3|-|few|TRBJ1-3|13
TGTGCCAGCAGCCCCGACGCTGGAAACACCATATATTTT
CASSPDAGNTIYF
>TRBV27|-|-|TRBJ2-5|17
TGTGCCAGCAGTCCCGCCCCGGTTAGCGGCATACAAGAGACCCAGTACTTC
CASSPAPVSGIQETQYF
>TRBV29-1|-|-|TRBJ2-3|15
TGCAGCGTTGATGGGGATCCCCGGGCCGGAGATACGCAGTATTTT
CSVDGDPRAGDTQYF
>TRBV5-1|-|once|TRBJ2-1|15
TGCGCCAGCAGCTTGGGGGACCTTTCCTACAATGAGCAGTTCTTC
CASSLGDLSYNEQFF
>TRBV2|TRBD1|many|TRBJ2-1|14
TGTGCCAGCGCCCGGGACAGAAACTACAATGAGCAGTTCTTC
CASARDRNYNEQFF
>TRBV6-1|-|medium-sized|TRBJ1-6|10
TGTGCCAGCAGTGATTTACCCCTCCACTTT
CASSDLPLHF
>TRBV5-1|-|-|TRBJ2-7|15
TGCGCCAGCAGCCCGTCTGGGACATTGGGCCACGAGCAGTACTTC
CASSPSGTLGHEQYF
>TRBV12-5|-|few|TRBJ1-2|13
TGTGCTAGTGGTTTGGCCAGGCCCTATGGCTACACCTTC
CASGLARPYGYTF
>TRBV11-2|TRBD1|-|TRBJ2-5|14
TGTGCCAGCAGCCCGAGTGACAGGGCACAGACCCAGTACTTC
CASSPSDRAQTQYF
>TRBV9|-|-|TRBJ2-3|14
TGTGCCAGCAGCGACAGACTATCCACAGATACGCAGTATTTT
CASSDRLSTDTQYF
>TRBV12-3/TRBV12-4|-|-|TRBJ2-5|16
TGTGCCAGCAGTTTAGCCCTCCCGGGGACGTCGCAGACCCAGTACTTC
CASSLALPGTSQTQYF
>TRBV29-1|TRBD1|-|TRBJ1-5|12
TGCAGCGCGGGACAGGGCAATCAGCCCCAGCATTTT
CSAGQGNQPQHF
>TRBV11-2|-|few|TRBJ1-4|15
TGTGCCAGCAGCTTAGCGGGGGGCCTTAATGAAAAACTGTTTTTT
CASSLAGGLNEKLFF
>TRBV5-1|-|many|TRBJ2-3|12
TGCGCCAGCAGCTTGGAGTCAGATACGCAGTATTTT
CASSLESDTQYF
>TRBV13|TRBD1|few|TRBJ2-7|17
TGTGCCAGCAGCTCCGGGACAGGGGATTGGAGCTCCTACGAGCAGTACTTC
CASSSGTGDWSSYEQYF
>TRBV12-3/TRBV12-4|TRBD1|-|TRBJ1-4|14
TGTGCCAGCAGTTTCCAGACAGGGGGCAAAAAACTGTTTTTT
CASSFQTGGKKLFF